Listed here is a single T cell receptor (beta chain). It has no known antigen specificity. No clone much larger than this one lies a single base away; base qualities are absent. These data come from a study of T cells after posttransplantation cyclophosphamide listed by TCRdb under 2016. Notes on the research overall: Using TRB sequencing, the study followed how the T cell repertoire reconstituted after myeloablative bone marrow transplantation in which posttransplantation cyclophosphamide served as GVHD prophylaxis. Antigen receptor sequencing covered samples from 35 PTCy-treated patients and approximately 15 of their related bone marrow donors. TRB sequencing was performed on blood from all 35 or so PTCy patients with 1-year posttransplant specimens. Up to about 3 additional blood samples from 2 to 5.2 years after transplant were also TRB-sequenced in 3 patients, as was pretransplant blood from several patients. Because TRA and TRB clonality were tightly correlated in fewer than ten samples, subsequent TCR analyses were focused on TRB only. Public TRB sequences were searched against a database of over 3,600 sequences associated with responses to pathogens, tumor antigens, self-antigens and alloantigens.

Clipping removes 1 base from V and 4 bases from J, with 11 as the unmatched junction base count. The CDR3 holds 17 amino acids from the cysteine to the phenylalanine. Only the CDR3 part of the read is kept: 51 bases, read in frame from the first base. Reading the germline V gene gives CDR1 LGHNA and CDR2 YNFKEQ. Genomic DNA was the input for TRB sequencing, which was run either with the immunoSEQ assay at survey resolution or with the hsTCRB kit. Processing in the source paper ran as follows. Initial read processing used immunoSEQ software, and repertoire analyses used the LymphoSeq R package. Clonality was computed as 1 minus normalized Shannon entropy; Gini coefficient was also calculated for each TRB dataset. Phenotypes of unsorted samples were inferred by mapping TRB sequences from sorted subsets of the recipient or donor onto unsorted samples of the same recipient. In TCRdb, the immuneACCESS table is reduced to in-frame sequences with V and J assigned. These tables do not hold every clone; where another copy was compared, an unresolved V gene accounts for under half, and the others remain unexplained. V, J and clone size reflect that table, while D and trimming were determined from the DNA. The sample contains roughly 5,900 clones, 1.5% to 2% of them found a single time. Together, the top ten hold 28% of the sample.

The treatment or condition label here, explained by the study, means: high-dose cyclophosphamide on days +3 and +4 as single-agent GVHD prophylaxis. For conditioning, the PTCy patients got busulfan and fludarabine, then a related or unrelated marrow graft, followed by cyclophosphamide on days +3 and +4. PTCy-treated patients were drawn from a prospective multi-institutional clinical trial. Mononuclear cells from peripheral blood and bone marrow were separated by Ficoll-Hypaque density centrifugation and then cryopreserved. The full study reports these points: Across the 45 to 55 patients, TRB clonality was highly associated with recipient CMV seropositivity and CMV reactivation, and diversity with PTCy was similar to that in the CNI/methotrexate controls. Donor-recipient similarity was low at 1-2 months but rose over the first year, and later blood repertoires were often dominated by donor CD8+ memory clones. The TRB repertoires of T cells infiltrating skin or the GI tract showed only limited overlap with the TRB repertoires found in blood.

The origin of this receptor is a young adult male patient who received an allogeneic stem cell transplant from a related donor, was CMV-positive, and had no GVHD. Some T cells may derive from the graft donor when a transplant has been performed. Sequencing used PBMCs, obtained roughly 240 days after a stem cell transplant with posttransplant cyclophosphamide. Rearrangement joined TRBV4-2 to TRBJ2-5; 8 bases in the middle match TRBD1. The CDR3 loop reads CASSQAGTGQFLETQYF. The DNA sequence is TGTGCCAGCAGCCAAGCCGGGACAGGCCAATTTCTAGAGACCCAGTACTTC.